The sequence of this TCR beta chain was determined in a study of human T cells and chemical hapten exposure. Notes on the study in general: Relative to controls, expanded TCRs formed significantly more large CDR3 similarity clusters. No shift was seen in TCRs above 1 in 1000 frequency with DPC sensitization.

The sample's time point: patch test 3, about 24 weeks after DPC sensitization. Treatment here: therapeutic diphenylcyclopropenone sensitization with weekly scalp DPC. Via MiXCR, TCRdb re-called the RACE reads, giving one row per CDR3 protein. The sample consists of 80,000 to 100,000 distinct CDR3 sequences, roughly 27% of them appearing once. This CDR3 has 16 amino acids. The ends lost 0 bases at V and 1 base at J; junction bases unmatched: 0. The germline V gene encodes CDR1 SEHNR and CDR2 FQNEAQ (reference sequence). This clonotype was detected only a few times. Its antigen remains unknown. The chain combines TRBV7-9 with TRBJ1-4; 9 bases fit TRBD1. The source is a man in his forties with alopecia areata. Some clones in this sample may be carry-over from other donors' samples. Source: whole blood, taken in connection with sensitization to the hapten diphenylcyclopropenone (DPC). CDR3: CASSLAGQGTNEKLFF. In DNA form, the CDR3 reads TGTGCCAGCAGCTTAGCGGGACAGGGAACTAATGAAAAACTGTTTTTT.